The 2 T cell receptor beta chains below come from one sample, sequenced in a study of neurological immune-mediated disorders. MiXCR, applied by TCRdb to the 5' RACE reads, yields one record per CDR3 protein. Here the sample spans some 50,000 distinct CDR3 sequences, about 25% being singletons. The sequenced sample consisted of PBMCs. The source of these receptors is a woman aged 70-85 years in good health.

In the case of this clonotype: One base away lies a much larger clone, so this may be a sequencing read error. The rearrangement links TRBV20-1 to TRBJ2-2; tentative D call: TRBD1 (5 bases). Trimming left V 3 bases short and J 5 bases short, with 16 bases between. This CDR3 contains 15 residues. In germline, CDR1 is DFQATT, CDR2 SNEGSKA (reference sequence). CDR3 DNA: TGCAGTGCTAGTGGGGCGGAGCTCGGGACCGGGGAGCTGTTTTTT. Its protein is CSASGAELGTGELFF.

CDR3 sequence: CASSLDTTQYTEAFF. The CDR3 nucleotides are TGTGCCAGCAGCTTAGATACGACACAGTACACTGAAGCTTTCTTT. The V gene is TRBV11-2, the J gene TRBJ1-1; D remains ambiguous. CDR1 is SGHAT, CDR2 FQNNGV, per germline. There are 15 residues in the CDR3. Trimming shortened V by 0 bases and J by 3 bases, and 11 bases separated the two germline ends.